This T cell receptor (beta chain) originates from a study of PD-1 blockade in classical Hodgkin lymphoma. Time point defined: cycle 4 day 1 (C4D1), after 5 to 7 weeks of nivolumab. Every patient relapsed after autologous stem cell transplantation, and brentuximab vedotin exposure varied. Researchers report purifying CD4+ T cells from thawed PBMCs by magnetic negative selection. To note about this clone: Its antigen is unidentified.

The CDR3 contains 16 residues. With 4 bases removed from V and 2 bases from J, the gap between germline ends came to 15 bases. The germline V gene has CDR1 LGHNA and CDR2 YSLEER. Data came from immunoSEQ multiplex PCR; TCRdb stores just in-frame clones and leaves some out. The table has about 4,800 clones, 79% seen once. Study results and limitations: It was among complete responders that baseline diversity resembled that of newly diagnosed patients.

The chain couples TRBV4-3 to TRBJ2-1; tentative D call: TRBD1 (5 bases). The sample here was CD4+ T cells from blood, taken before the fourth cycle of nivolumab. This receptor was taken from a human donor with classical Hodgkin lymphoma. For the CDR3, the DNA is TGCGCCAGCAGCCGTGGACATTCGGATCCCTACAATGAGCAGTTCTTC. It specifies CASSRGHSDPYNEQFF.